The source of this T cell receptor beta chain is a study of T cell responses to AZD1222 COVID-19 vaccine. The protocol was immunoSEQ multiplex PCR, while the TCRdb copy is restricted to in-frame clones and leaves out a portion. The data show 150,000 to 200,000 clones, just under 95% seen once. The germline V and J ends were trimmed by 5 bases and 5 bases, with 12 bases remaining between them. CDR3 size: 13 residues. Germline lookup yields CDR1 SGHAT and CDR2 FQDESV (reference sequence). V usage is TRBV11-1 and J usage is TRBJ2-5; no clear D gene. The origin of this receptor is an adult who received the MenACWY meningococcal vaccine as a control. This sample comprised peripheral blood, obtained 28 days after the second dose of the MenACWY control vaccine. For the CDR3, the DNA is TGTGCCAGCAGCGTCCCGGAAGTGGAGACCCAGTACTTC. Protein sequence: CASSVPEVETQYF.